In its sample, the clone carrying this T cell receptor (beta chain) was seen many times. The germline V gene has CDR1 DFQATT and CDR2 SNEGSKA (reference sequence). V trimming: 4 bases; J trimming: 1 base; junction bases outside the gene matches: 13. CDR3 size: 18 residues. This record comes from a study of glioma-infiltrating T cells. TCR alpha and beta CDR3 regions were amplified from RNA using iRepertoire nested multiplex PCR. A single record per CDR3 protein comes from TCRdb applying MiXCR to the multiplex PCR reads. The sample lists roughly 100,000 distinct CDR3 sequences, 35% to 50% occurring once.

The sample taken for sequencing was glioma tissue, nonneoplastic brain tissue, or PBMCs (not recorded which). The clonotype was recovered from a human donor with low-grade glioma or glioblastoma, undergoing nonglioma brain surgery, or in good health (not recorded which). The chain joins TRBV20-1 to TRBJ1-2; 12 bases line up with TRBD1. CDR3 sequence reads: CSATLSRDRGPVNYGYTF. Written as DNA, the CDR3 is TGCAGTGCTACGCTATCGCGGGACAGGGGGCCCGTTAACTATGGCTACACCTTC.